The entry below describes one TCR beta chain. The data were taken from a study of blood T cell repertoires in COVID-19. About the study: Sample material is recorded as cDNA or gDNA derived from T cells, B-cell-depleted T cells, or PBMCs.

CDR3 length: 14 amino acids. Germline lookup yields CDR1 MNHEY and CDR2 SMNVEV (reference sequence). The V end was cut by 2 bases, the J end by 11 bases, with 18 bases between. The method was immunoSEQ multiplex PCR; TCRdb's version includes in-frame clones alone and lacks a portion of them. The table shows roughly 200,000 clones, with about 87% occurring only once. The V gene is TRBV27, the J gene TRBJ1-1; D may be TRBD1 (5 bases). The clonotype was recovered from a woman aged 25 to 45 who had recovered from COVID-19. The specimen sequenced was PBMCs or T cells enriched from blood (not recorded which). CDR3 bases: TGTGCCAGCAGTTTAAGGTTGGGGGGATCACTGGCTTTCTTT. Its translation is CASSLRLGGSLAFF.